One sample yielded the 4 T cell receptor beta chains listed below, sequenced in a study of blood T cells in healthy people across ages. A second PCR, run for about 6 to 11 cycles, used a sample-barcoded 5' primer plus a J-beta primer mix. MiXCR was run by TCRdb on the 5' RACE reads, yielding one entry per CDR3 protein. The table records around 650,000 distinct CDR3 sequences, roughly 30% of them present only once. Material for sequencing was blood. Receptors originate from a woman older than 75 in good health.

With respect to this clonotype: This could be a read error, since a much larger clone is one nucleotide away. CDR3 sequence: CASSHSGTGGLNEQYF. The DNA of the CDR3 is TGCGCCAGCAGCCACTCCGGGACAGGGGGTCTTAATGAGCAGTACTTC. This chain joins TRBV4-1 and TRBJ2-5; 11 positions agree with TRBD1. Germline CDR1 is MGHRA and CDR2 is YSYEKL. Unmatched junction bases numbered 14, after V lost 3 bases and J lost 11 bases. The CDR3 totals 16 residues.

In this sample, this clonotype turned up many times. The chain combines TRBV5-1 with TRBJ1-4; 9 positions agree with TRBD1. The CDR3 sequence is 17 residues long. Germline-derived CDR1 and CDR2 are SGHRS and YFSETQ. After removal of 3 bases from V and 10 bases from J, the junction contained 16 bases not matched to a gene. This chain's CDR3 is CASSSSGTGSAIGKLFF. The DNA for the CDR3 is TGCGCCAGCAGCTCCTCGGGGACAGGGTCCGCAATCGGAAAACTGTTTTTT.

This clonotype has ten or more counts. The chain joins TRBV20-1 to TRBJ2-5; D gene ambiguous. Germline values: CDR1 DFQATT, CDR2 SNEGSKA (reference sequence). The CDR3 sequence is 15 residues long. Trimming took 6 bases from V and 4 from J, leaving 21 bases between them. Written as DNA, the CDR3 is TGCAGTGCCTGTGGGGTCCCCGCCTTTCCAGAGACCCAGTACTTC. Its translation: CSACGVPAFPETQYF.

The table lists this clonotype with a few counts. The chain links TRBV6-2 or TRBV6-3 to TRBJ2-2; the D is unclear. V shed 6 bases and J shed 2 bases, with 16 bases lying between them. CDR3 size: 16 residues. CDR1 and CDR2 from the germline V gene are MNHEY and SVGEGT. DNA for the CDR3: TGTGCCAGCAGCCCACATATGCGGAGAAACACCGGGGAGCTGTTTTTT. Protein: CASSPHMRRNTGELFF.